The 18 T cell receptor beta chains reported below all come from one sample, sequenced in a study of identical twins. TCRdb re-analysed the 5' RACE reads in MiXCR, keeping a single row per CDR3 protein. The sample records 430,000 or so distinct CDR3 sequences, around 24% being singletons. The sample was also linked to a second study, of T cells expressing NK-cell markers.

The material sequenced was CD4+ T cells sorted from blood. The receptors derive from a woman aged 18 to 35 in good health.

The chain links TRBV6-5 to TRBJ2-7; D is possibly TRBD1 (5 bases). V was trimmed by 0 bases and J by 0 bases, leaving 15 bases between them. CDR3 length: 17 residues. The germline gives CDR1 MNHEY, CDR2 SVGAGI. The CDR3: CASSYSNPGPYSYEQYF. CDR3 sequence (DNA): TGTGCCAGCAGTTACTCGAACCCAGGGCCCTACTCCTACGAGCAGTACTTC.

The chain combines TRBV9 with TRBJ2-7; possibly TRBD2 for D (7 bases). CDR1 and CDR2 from the germline V gene are SGDLS and YYNGEE. The CDR3 runs to 13 residues. Trimming removed 0 bases from V and 7 bases from J, with 11 bases in between. The CDR3 sequence: CASSVAGGREQYF. Here the CDR3 DNA reads TGTGCCAGCAGCGTAGCGGGGGGCAGAGAGCAGTACTTC.

This sequence joins TRBV2 and TRBJ2-3, with D perhaps matching TRBD2 (5 bases). There are 13 residues in the CDR3. Germline V gene sequence: CDR1 SNHLY, CDR2 FYNNEI. V was pared by 7 bases and J by 6 bases, with 14 bases between. CDR3 region: CASIVTRGDTQYF. The CDR3 nucleotides read TGTGCCAGCATAGTGACCCGCGGGGATACGCAGTATTTT.

The chain combines TRBV9 with TRBJ2-1; D may be TRBD1 or TRBD2 (5 bases each). The germline V and J ends were trimmed by 2 bases and 8 bases, with 14 bases remaining between them. CDR1 and CDR2 from the germline V gene are SGDLS and YYNGEE. The CDR3 is 14 amino acids. CDR3 bases: TGTGCCAGCAGCGTCCCGTGGGACGCCCATGAGCAGTTCTTC. Residues: CASSVPWDAHEQFF. Filled out from reference TRBV9 and TRBJ2-1, the complete variable domain reads DSGVTQTPKHLITATGQRVTLRCSPRSGDLSVYWYQQSLDQGLQFLIQYYNGEERAKGNILERFSAQQFPDLHSELNLSSLELGDSALYFCASSVPWDAHEQFFGPGTRLTVL.

The chain joins TRBV6-1 to TRBJ2-7; D unclear. The germline gives CDR1 MNHNS, CDR2 SASEGT. V lost 8 bases and J 1 base, leaving 9 bases between the germline ends. The CDR3 spans 12 residues. This CDR3 is CASGFRSYEQYF. As DNA, the CDR3 is TGTGCCAGCGGCTTCCGATCCTACGAGCAGTACTTC.

The chain joins TRBV20-1 to TRBJ2-1; D may be TRBD2 (7 bases). This CDR3 comprises 13 residues. V was clipped by 6 bases and J by 6 bases, with 15 bases between them. Germline V gene lookup returns CDR1 DFQATT and CDR2 SNEGSKA (reference sequence). CDR3 amino acids: CSATGGGRNEQFF. CDR3 in DNA: TGCAGTGCGACAGGCGGGGGACGCAATGAGCAGTTCTTC.

This clonotype was seen a few times. The genes are TRBV29-1 and TRBJ1-1; TRBD1 agrees at 7 bases. V gave up 8 bases and J gave up 6 bases; unmatched junction bases: 12. The CDR3 has 13 residues. Germline V gene lookup returns CDR1 SQVTM and CDR2 ANQGSEA. CDR3 sequence: CSTRQGPEAEAFF. CDR3 DNA: TGCAGCACCCGACAGGGCCCGGAGGCTGAAGCTTTCTTT.

The chain is built from TRBV5-5 and TRBJ2-7; D possibly corresponds to TRBD1 (5 bases). Germline values: CDR1 SGHKS, CDR2 YYEKEE (reference sequence). The V end was cut by 2 bases, the J end by 5 bases, with 8 bases between. This CDR3 spans 12 amino acids. The CDR3 is CASSLQEHEQYF. The CDR3 DNA reads TGTGCCAGCAGCTTACAGGAGCACGAGCAGTACTTC. The full variable domain, with the rest looked up from reference TRBV5-5 and TRBJ2-7, is DAGVTQSPTHLIKTRGQQVTLRCSPISGHKSVSWYQQVLGQGPQFIFQYYEKEERGRGNFPDRFSARQFPNYSSELNVNALLLGDSALYLCASSLQEHEQYFGPGTRLTVT.

This clonotype came up a few times. The rearrangement links TRBV20-1 to TRBJ2-2; the D is unclear. The V end was cut by 6 bases, the J end by 8 bases, with 13 bases between. The germline V gene has CDR1 DFQATT and CDR2 SNEGSKA (reference sequence). The CDR3 is 12 residues long. The CDR3: CSAAPRSGELFF. The CDR3 DNA reads as TGCAGTGCCGCCCCGCGGTCGGGGGAGCTGTTTTTT.

The chain carries TRBV29-1 and TRBJ1-1; 7 nucleotides match TRBD1. The CDR3 extends over 13 amino acids. V lost 4 bases to trimming and J lost 0 bases; unmatched junction nucleotides: 2. Germline V gene sequence: CDR1 SQVTM, CDR2 ANQGSEA. Here the CDR3 reads CSVAGQMNTEAFF. In nucleotides, the CDR3 is TGCAGCGTTGCGGGACAGATGAACACTGAAGCTTTCTTT.

This clonotype has more than one count but fewer than ten. This rearrangement joins TRBV7-2 to TRBJ2-1; 7 nucleotides match TRBD1. This CDR3 has 15 residues. Germline values: CDR1 SGHTA, CDR2 FQGNSA. Germline trimming cut 5 bases from V and 6 bases from J; bases unmatched to any gene: 10. The CDR3 here is CASSLGGQATNEQFF. The CDR3 DNA sequence: TGTGCCAGCAGCCTAGGGGGCCAGGCTACCAATGAGCAGTTCTTC. The full variable domain, in which reference TRBV7-2 and TRBJ2-1 provide the parts outside the CDR3, is GAGVSQSPSNKVTEKGKDVELRCDPISGHTALYWYRQSLGQGLEFLIYFQGNSAPDKSGLPSDRFSAERTGGSVSTLTIQRTQQEDSAVYLCASSLGGQATNEQFFGPGTRLTVL.

This clonotype occurred a few times. The rearrangement links TRBV5-1 to TRBJ2-1; TRBD2 matches 8 bases. This CDR3 is built from 13 residues. The germline V gene has CDR1 SGHRS and CDR2 YFSETQ. V gave up 4 bases and J gave up 10 bases; unmatched junction bases: 7. CDR3 residues: CASSPGTRGEQFF. The CDR3 DNA is TGCGCCAGCAGCCCCGGGACTAGGGGCGAGCAGTTCTTC.

V gene TRBV28 combines with J gene TRBJ1-2; perhaps TRBD1 as D (5 bases). The CDR3 is 16 residues long. Germline lookup yields CDR1 MDHEN and CDR2 SYDVKM. The V and J ends lost 8 bases and 2 bases respectively, with 21 bases between them. CDR3 in amino acids: CASRGPDAGSNYGYTF. The CDR3 DNA sequence: TGTGCCAGCCGGGGACCGGACGCGGGCAGCAACTATGGCTACACCTTC.

This clonotype turned up a few times. The chain links TRBV29-1 to TRBJ2-2, with D unclear. The germline V and J ends were trimmed by 4 bases and 0 bases, with 6 bases remaining between them. Germline V gene lookup returns CDR1 SQVTM and CDR2 ANQGSEA. This CDR3 has 13 residues. The CDR3 sequence: CSVGHTNTGELFF. In nucleotides, the CDR3 is TGCAGCGTTGGGCACACGAACACCGGGGAGCTGTTTTTT.

This clonotype showed up many times. The chain carries TRBV10-3 and TRBJ1-5; 12 positions match TRBD1. In germline, CDR1 is ENHRY, CDR2 SYGVKD. The junction had 7 bases not matched to a gene; V was cut back by 7 bases and J by 6 bases. The CDR3 length is 15 residues. CDR3 region: CAIKEGQGAAQPQHF. CDR3 coding DNA: TGTGCCATCAAGGAGGGACAGGGGGCAGCTCAGCCCCAGCATTTT.

The V gene is TRBV12-3 or TRBV12-4, the J gene TRBJ1-1; D remains unclear. V lost 8 bases to trimming and J lost 2 bases, with 12 bases between them. CDR3 length equals 13 residues. CDR3 residues: CASELFSNTEAFF. CDR3 DNA sequence: TGTGCCAGCGAATTGTTCAGCAACACTGAAGCTTTCTTT.

The genes are TRBV7-2 and TRBJ1-2, with TRBD1 as a possible D gene (6 bases). This CDR3 has 15 residues. Germline CDR1 reads SGHTA; CDR2 reads FQGNSA. V lost 4 bases and J lost 4, with 16 bases in between. The DNA of the CDR3 is TGTGCCAGCAGCTGGGCGGGGGCCTCGCGCTATGGCTACACCTTC. Amino acids: CASSWAGASRYGYTF.

The V and J genes are TRBV6-5 and TRBJ1-2, with D possibly matching TRBD1 (6 bases). The germline V gene has CDR1 MNHEY and CDR2 SVGAGI. Trimming stripped 0 bases from V and 4 bases from J, with 15 bases between. This CDR3 contains 16 residues. The CDR3 DNA is TGTGCCAGCAGTTACTCCGGGAAACAGGGCCGCTATGGCTACACCTTC. Protein product: CASSYSGKQGRYGYTF.